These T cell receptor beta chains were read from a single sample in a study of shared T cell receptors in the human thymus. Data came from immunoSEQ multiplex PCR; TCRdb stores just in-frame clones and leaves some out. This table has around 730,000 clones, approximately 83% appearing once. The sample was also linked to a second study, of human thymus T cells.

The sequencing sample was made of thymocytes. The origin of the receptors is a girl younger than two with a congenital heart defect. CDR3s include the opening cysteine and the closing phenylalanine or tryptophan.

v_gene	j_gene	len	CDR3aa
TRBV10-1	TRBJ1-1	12	CASSAGGAEAFF
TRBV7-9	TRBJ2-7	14	CASSYVGCLQRQYF
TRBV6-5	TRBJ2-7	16	CASSYSGGQPPYEQYF
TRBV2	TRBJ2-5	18	CASSEAHLGGGFQETQYF
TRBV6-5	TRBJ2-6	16	CASSYPRGSGANVLTF
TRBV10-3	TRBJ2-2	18	CAIKRDRGPPENTGELFF
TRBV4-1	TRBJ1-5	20	CASSQGRRQEGTDSNQPQHF
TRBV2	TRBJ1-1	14	CASSEQAANTEAFF
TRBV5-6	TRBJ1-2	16	CASSPTGGDSNYGYTF
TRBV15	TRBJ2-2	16	CATSRDSGRNTGELFF
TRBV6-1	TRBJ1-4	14	CASSEGQGNEKLFF
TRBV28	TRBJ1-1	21	CASSLTPLKGPEVLGCPEAFF
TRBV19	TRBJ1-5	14	CASSNRVGNQPQHF
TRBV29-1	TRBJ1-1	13	CSVEDRGNTEAFF
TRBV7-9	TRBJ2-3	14	CASSEETGSDTQYF